This TCR beta chain is drawn from a study of cytomegalovirus exposure and HLA in healthy donors. Germline lookup yields CDR1 SGHRS and CDR2 YFSETQ. The CDR3 has 17 amino acids. The PCR had 60 Vbeta and 13 Jbeta primers. Sequenced by immunoSEQ multiplex PCR; TCRdb stores in-frame clones only, minus some. The sample records around 170,000 clones, around four fifths being singletons. Details on this clone: The antigen remains unidentified.

Study-level points and caveats: Judged likely to be a sequencing artifact was a cluster of highly shared sequence variants. According to a later analysis, most TCR beta chains associated with CMV appeared HLA-restricted. Despite most TCR sequences being rare, some public TCRs occurred in many donors.

The sequencing input was PBMCs. V and J are TRBV5-1 and TRBJ2-5, with 10 positions matching TRBD2. The J call is uncertain, as TRBJ2-7 better fits the DNA end. The clonotype comes from a man between 18 and 29 years old in good health and CMV-seronegative. The chain's CDR3 is CASSLEPSGSLSYEQYF. For the CDR3, the DNA is TGCGCCAGCAGCTTGGAACCTAGCGGGAGCCTCTCCTACGAGCAGTACTTC.